This T cell receptor (beta chain) emerged from a study of T-cell memory formation after mild COVID-19. This clonotype was found a few times. The antigen is unknown. Study findings and constraints: Cross-reactive memory apparently joined, as some responding clones appeared in pre-infection memory. Largely, contracting CD4+ clones fell within CM and EM, and contracting CD8+ clones within EMRA. Clones shrinking from day 15 to 85 showed even CD4/CD8 mixes; later expanders tilted CD4+.

MiXCR, applied by TCRdb to the 5' RACE reads, yields one record per CDR3 protein. The sample holds some 57,000 distinct CDR3 sequences; more than 9% are singletons and the top ten take roughly a quarter. CDR1 SGHRS and CDR2 YFSETQ come from the germline V gene. The V and J ends lost 4 bases and 6 bases respectively, with 10 bases between them. The CDR3 contains 12 residues. The clonotype was recovered from a man aged 18 to 35 who had mild COVID-19 (a few samples of this study predate the infection). Cell type and time point are not known. V usage is TRBV5-1 and J usage is TRBJ1-2; no clear D. Sequencing was performed on PBMCs or a T cell subset sorted from them (not recorded which). CDR3 sequence (DNA): TGCGCCAGCAGCCGAGGTGAGGATGGCTACACCTTC. As protein: CASSRGEDGYTF.